These T cell receptor beta chains were read from a single sample in a study of Graves' ophthalmopathy and Graves' hyperthyroidism. Each CDR3 protein is one row after TCRdb ran MiXCR on the multiplex PCR reads. Of approximately 700,000 distinct CDR3 sequences in the sample, around 40% were seen once. The sequencing sample was made of peripheral blood. The receptor source for this set is an adult man with Graves' ophthalmopathy. The CDR3 runs from the conserved cysteine through the conserved F or W. D genes are given only for firm matches. The size field is filled for only some rows; it gives once, few, many or a size class.

CDR3nt,CDR3aa,v_gene,j_gene,d_gene,abundance
TGTGCCTGGAGTCCTCCGGGACAGGGTCTAGACGAGCAGTACTTC,CAWSPPGQGLDEQYF,TRBV11-1,TRBJ2-7,TRBD1,-
TGTGCCAGCAGCGGGGAGACAGGGGAAGGCTACACCTTC,CASSGETGEGYTF,TRBV7-9,TRBJ1-2,TRBD1,many
TGCGCCAGCAGCCGGACAGTAGTCTACGAGCAGTACTTC,CASSRTVVYEQYF,TRBV4-3,TRBJ2-7,-,few
TGTGCCAGCAGTTACCAGCAGGTGAACGCCGGGGAGCTGTTTTTT,CASSYQQVNAGELFF,TRBV25-1,TRBJ2-2,-,-
TGTGCCAGCAGCAAGTTAGGGCTGAGCTCCCATAATTCACCCCTCCACTTT,CASSKLGLSSHNSPLHF,TRBV7-2,TRBJ1-6,-,-
TGTGCCAGCAGTCTTCTACAGGGGGAAGCTTCACCCCTCCACTTT,CASSLLQGEASPLHF,TRBV25-1,TRBJ1-6,TRBD1,-
TGCGCCAGCACCAACAGGGATGGGGATTATGGCTACACCTTC,CASTNRDGDYGYTF,TRBV10-1,TRBJ1-2,-,many
TGTGCCAGCAGCCAAACACAGGGGAACACTGAAGCTTTCTTT,CASSQTQGNTEAFF,TRBV4-2,TRBJ1-1,-,-
TGTGCCAGTAGTCGACAGTCCCAAAATGAAAAACTGTTTTTT,CASSRQSQNEKLFF,TRBV19,TRBJ1-4,-,many
TGCAGTGCGGAGAGAAGGGCGAACACCGGGGAGCTGTTTTTT,CSAERRANTGELFF,TRBV20-1,TRBJ2-2,-,-